The rows below give T cell receptor beta chains drawn from one sample of a study of cytomegalovirus exposure and HLA in healthy donors. The method was immunoSEQ multiplex PCR; TCRdb's version includes in-frame clones alone and lacks a portion of them. The listing contains 200,000 to 250,000 clones. The sequenced sample was PBMCs. The receptors come from a woman under 40 in good health and CMV-seropositive. Both conserved end residues are part of each CDR3. The D gene is left open where the match is weak.

CDR3nt: TGTGCCAGCTCAGTCAGCGGGAGGGCGGGCAATGAGCAGTTCTTC
CDR3aa: CASSVSGRAGNEQFF
j_gene: TRBJ2-1
v_gene: TRBV18
d_gene: TRBD2

CDR3nt: TGTGCCAGCAGCCATGGACTAGCGGAAGACACCGGGGAGCTGTTTTTT
CDR3aa: CASSHGLAEDTGELFF
j_gene: TRBJ2-2
v_gene: TRBV4-2
d_gene: TRBD2

CDR3nt: TGCGCCAGCAGCAAAAATTCCGGGACAGGGGTGGACAATGAGCAGTTCTTC
CDR3aa: CASSKNSGTGVDNEQFF
j_gene: TRBJ2-1
v_gene: TRBV10-1
d_gene: TRBD1

CDR3nt: TGTGCCAGCCAAACCTCCACGGCAGATACGCAGTATTTT
CDR3aa: CASQTSTADTQYF
j_gene: TRBJ2-3
v_gene: TRBV6-6
d_gene: -

CDR3nt: TGTGCCAGCAGCTTCGTGACAGGTTCCACTGAAGCTTTCTTT
CDR3aa: CASSFVTGSTEAFF
j_gene: TRBJ1-1
v_gene: TRBV7-2
d_gene: -

CDR3nt: TGTGCCAGCAGCACCCGGACAGTTCTAGCCAAAAACATTCAGTACTTC
CDR3aa: CASSTRTVLAKNIQYF
j_gene: TRBJ2-4
v_gene: TRBV5-4
d_gene: -

CDR3nt: TGTGCCAGCAGCGCCGGGGAGAGCGAGCAGTACTTC
CDR3aa: CASSAGESEQYF
j_gene: TRBJ2-7
v_gene: TRBV25-1
d_gene: -

CDR3nt: TGCAGTGCTTGGCCAGGAAGGGGCTACACCTTC
CDR3aa: CSAWPGRGYTF
j_gene: TRBJ1-2
v_gene: TRBV20-1
d_gene: -

CDR3nt: TGTGCCAGCAGTGAGCCGGGACAGGGGATAGGCACCATATATTTT
CDR3aa: CASSEPGQGIGTIYF
j_gene: TRBJ1-3
v_gene: TRBV6-1
d_gene: TRBD1

CDR3nt: TGTGCCAGCAGCCCGGGACTAGGGTTTAATGAGCAGTTCTTC
CDR3aa: CASSPGLGFNEQFF
j_gene: TRBJ2-1
v_gene: TRBV14
d_gene: TRBD2

CDR3nt: TGTGCCAGCTCACCATGGGCAGGGAAAGGCAATCAGCCCCAGCATTTT
CDR3aa: CASSPWAGKGNQPQHF
j_gene: TRBJ1-5
v_gene: TRBV18
d_gene: -

CDR3nt: TGCGCCAGCAGCTTCAACAGGGGACCCTATGGCTACACCTTC
CDR3aa: CASSFNRGPYGYTF
j_gene: TRBJ1-2
v_gene: TRBV5-1
d_gene: TRBD1

CDR3nt: TGCGCCAGCAGTAGCGAGAACACCGGGGAGCTGTTTTTT
CDR3aa: CASSSENTGELFF
j_gene: TRBJ2-2
v_gene: TRBV10-1
d_gene: -

CDR3nt: TGTGCCAGCAGCTGGGGCGGAGGGATCAGTACCTACGAGCAGTACTTC
CDR3aa: CASSWGGGISTYEQYF
j_gene: TRBJ2-7
v_gene: TRBV5-6
d_gene: -

CDR3nt: TGCGCCAGCAGCCAAGAAGGGAGAGAGCAGTACTTC
CDR3aa: CASSQEGREQYF
j_gene: TRBJ2-7
v_gene: TRBV4-1
d_gene: -

CDR3nt: TGTGCCAGCAGCGCGAGCGGGGGGGCGGGTGAGACCCAGTACTTC
CDR3aa: CASSASGGAGETQYF
j_gene: TRBJ2-5
v_gene: TRBV11-2
d_gene: TRBD2

CDR3nt: TGTGCCAGCAGCTTTCAGGGGGCGCGGGGCACTGAAGCTTTCTTT
CDR3aa: CASSFQGARGTEAFF
j_gene: TRBJ1-1
v_gene: TRBV5-8
d_gene: TRBD1

CDR3nt: TGTGCCAGCAGGTCTTCGGGACTAGCGGGAGGTGTCCTGGAGACCCAGTACTTC
CDR3aa: CASRSSGLAGGVLETQYF
j_gene: TRBJ2-5
v_gene: TRBV27
d_gene: TRBD2

CDR3nt: TGTGCCAGCAGCGTAGGGGTTTCAGGTTACCAGCCCCAGCATTTT
CDR3aa: CASSVGVSGYQPQHF
j_gene: TRBJ1-5
v_gene: TRBV9
d_gene: -

CDR3nt: TGTGCCAGCAGTTACTCACAGGGCAATCAGCCCCAGCATTTT
CDR3aa: CASSYSQGNQPQHF
j_gene: TRBJ1-5
v_gene: TRBV6-5
d_gene: -

CDR3nt: TGTGCCAGCACTTGGGGGGACAGGGGGTTGGATGAGCAGTTCTTC
CDR3aa: CASTWGDRGLDEQFF
j_gene: TRBJ2-1
v_gene: TRBV27
d_gene: TRBD1

CDR3nt: TGTGCCAGTAGTCTCCAGCGGGGTTCCTACGAGCAGTACTTC
CDR3aa: CASSLQRGSYEQYF
j_gene: TRBJ2-7
v_gene: TRBV19
d_gene: TRBD2

CDR3nt: TGCGCCAGCAGTACGAATCCTACAGGGGGCATTGAGCAGTTCTTC
CDR3aa: CASSTNPTGGIEQFF
j_gene: TRBJ2-1
v_gene: TRBV5-1
d_gene: TRBD1

CDR3nt: TGTGCCAGCTCACCGAACAGGGCAGGCTACGGTGACGAGCAGTACTTC
CDR3aa: CASSPNRAGYGDEQYF
j_gene: TRBJ2-7
v_gene: TRBV18
d_gene: -

CDR3nt: TGTGCCAGCAGCCAGGGAGGGACTAATGAAAAACTGTTTTTT
CDR3aa: CASSQGGTNEKLFF
j_gene: TRBJ1-4
v_gene: TRBV28
d_gene: -

CDR3nt: TGTGCCAGCAGTGGTTTTAGCGGGAGAACGATTGAGCAGTTCTTC
CDR3aa: CASSGFSGRTIEQFF
j_gene: TRBJ2-1
v_gene: TRBV9
d_gene: TRBD2

CDR3nt: TGTGCCAGCAGCCCTCTCCTAGGGAGTGATGAGCAGTTCTTC
CDR3aa: CASSPLLGSDEQFF
j_gene: TRBJ2-1
v_gene: TRBV7-2
d_gene: -

CDR3nt: TGTGCCAGCTCACCATTTGACAACTCTGGAAACACCATATATTTT
CDR3aa: CASSPFDNSGNTIYF
j_gene: TRBJ1-3
v_gene: TRBV18
d_gene: -

CDR3nt: TGTGCCAGCATGGTCAATGGTGCCGGGACTGAAGCTTTCTTT
CDR3aa: CASMVNGAGTEAFF
j_gene: TRBJ1-1
v_gene: TRBV27
d_gene: -

CDR3nt: TGCAGCGTTGGTAGGGGGCAGGGCATTCAGTACTTC
CDR3aa: CSVGRGQGIQYF
j_gene: TRBJ2-4
v_gene: TRBV29-1
d_gene: TRBD1

CDR3nt: TGTGCCAGCAAGGGAGGAGACAGGGCGAACACTGAAGCTTTCTTT
CDR3aa: CASKGGDRANTEAFF
j_gene: TRBJ1-1
v_gene: TRBV28
d_gene: TRBD1

CDR3nt: TGTGCCAGCAAAGGAGGGGGACTAGCGGGAACAAATGAGCAGTTCTTC
CDR3aa: CASKGGGLAGTNEQFF
j_gene: TRBJ2-1
v_gene: TRBV28
d_gene: TRBD2

CDR3nt: TGCGCCAGCAGCGGGACTCTAGCGGGGGCCTACGAGCAGTACTTC
CDR3aa: CASSGTLAGAYEQYF
j_gene: TRBJ2-7
v_gene: TRBV5-1
d_gene: TRBD2

CDR3nt: TGCAGCGTTGAAGAAGAAAGGCCGGGGGAGCAGTACTTC
CDR3aa: CSVEEERPGEQYF
j_gene: TRBJ2-7
v_gene: TRBV29-1
d_gene: -

CDR3nt: TGCAGCGCTGGGACAGATAGCCGATCCTACGAGCAGTACTTC
CDR3aa: CSAGTDSRSYEQYF
j_gene: TRBJ2-7
v_gene: TRBV29-1
d_gene: TRBD1

CDR3nt: TGTGCCAGCAGCTCGGACACTTGGCCCACTGAAGCTTTCTTT
CDR3aa: CASSSDTWPTEAFF
j_gene: TRBJ1-1
v_gene: TRBV7-8
d_gene: -

CDR3nt: TGTGCCAGCACCATCCCGGGACTAGCAGGCCCAGATACGCAGTATTTT
CDR3aa: CASTIPGLAGPDTQYF
j_gene: TRBJ2-3
v_gene: TRBV6-6
d_gene: TRBD2

CDR3nt: TGTGCCAGCAGTTACTCCCCAACTAGCGGGGAAGAGACCCAGTACTTC
CDR3aa: CASSYSPTSGEETQYF
j_gene: TRBJ2-5
v_gene: TRBV6-5
d_gene: TRBD2

CDR3nt: TGTGCCAGCAGCTCCCTTGTGCGGGGCCCAAACATGAACACTGAAGCTTTCTTT
CDR3aa: CASSSLVRGPNMNTEAFF
j_gene: TRBJ1-1
v_gene: TRBV7-6
d_gene: -

CDR3nt: TGCGCCAGCAGCTTAGAGACAGCCAACACCGGGGAGCTGTTTTTT
CDR3aa: CASSLETANTGELFF
j_gene: TRBJ2-2
v_gene: TRBV5-1
d_gene: -

CDR3nt: TGTGCCGGCAACCGAGGCTCACCCGTGAATGAGCAGTTCTTC
CDR3aa: CAGNRGSPVNEQFF
j_gene: TRBJ2-1
v_gene: TRBV7-9
d_gene: -

CDR3nt: TGTGCCAGCTCACCCGGGACAGGGTCCTACCAAGAGACCCAGTACTTC
CDR3aa: CASSPGTGSYQETQYF
j_gene: TRBJ2-5
v_gene: TRBV18
d_gene: TRBD1

CDR3nt: TGCGCCAGCAGCCAATTCCAGGGGGATACTGAAGCTTTCTTT
CDR3aa: CASSQFQGDTEAFF
j_gene: TRBJ1-1
v_gene: TRBV4-1
d_gene: TRBD1

CDR3nt: TGTGCCAGCAGCTCATTCTGGACTAGCGGGGGGGACAATGAGCAGTTCTTC
CDR3aa: CASSSFWTSGGDNEQFF
j_gene: TRBJ2-1
v_gene: TRBV5-5
d_gene: TRBD2

CDR3nt: TGTGCCAGCAGCTTACAGGGGGTCCCCCTCCCGTACTTC
CDR3aa: CASSLQGVPLPYF
j_gene: TRBJ2-7
v_gene: TRBV5-4
d_gene: TRBD1

CDR3nt: TGTGCCAGCAGCTTAGCGCTGAGCTCTGGAAACACCATATATTTT
CDR3aa: CASSLALSSGNTIYF
j_gene: TRBJ1-3
v_gene: TRBV7-8
d_gene: -